The rows below give T cell receptor beta chains drawn from one sample of a study of hypomethylating agent response in myelodysplastic syndrome. Assay used: immunoSEQ multiplex PCR; TCRdb lists only in-frame clones, some missing. Of approximately 11,000 clones listed, 75% to 85% are singletons. This sample comprised bone marrow, obtained before or after starting hypomethylating agent treatment for myelodysplastic syndrome (not recorded which). These receptors originate from a human donor with myelodysplastic syndrome. CDR3s include the opening cysteine and the closing phenylalanine or tryptophan. Each record gives: J gene, CDR3 length, D gene, clone size, V gene, CDR3 DNA, CDR3 protein. A D gene is named only where the DNA matches it firmly. Rows give clone size only sometimes, using once, few, many, or a class for an expanded clone.

TRBJ2-1 | 15 | . | . | TRBV27 | TGTGCCAGCAGTTTATCTGGGAGCAGCGCCAATGAGCAGTTCTTC | CASSLSGSSANEQFF
TRBJ1-2 | 14 | TRBD1 | . | TRBV7-9 | TGTGCCAGCAGATCAGACAGGGGGAACTATGGCTACACCTTC | CASRSDRGNYGYTF
TRBJ2-3 | 12 | . | . | TRBV5-4 | TGTGCCAGCAGCTTGAGGTCAGATACGCAGTATTTT | CASSLRSDTQYF
TRBJ2-3 | 16 | TRBD2 | once | TRBV11-1 | TGTGCCAGCAGCTCACCGGGACTAAAGGATCCAGATACGCAGTATTTT | CASSSPGLKDPDTQYF
TRBJ1-1 | 14 | . | . | TRBV5-1 | TGCGCCAGCAGCCCCACCCCGGGAGACGTATTGGCTTTCTTT | CASSPTPGDVLAFF
TRBJ2-3 | 14 | TRBD2 | . | TRBV7-3 | TGTGCCAGCAGCCCCGGACTAGCGGGAGATACGCAGTATTTT | CASSPGLAGDTQYF
TRBJ2-3 | 16 | . | . | TRBV11-2 | TGTGCCAGCAGCTTAGCCTCTGGTGGCCGGGGAGATACGCAGTATTTT | CASSLASGGRGDTQYF
TRBJ2-7 | 14 | TRBD1 | . | TRBV6-5 | TGTGCCAGCAGTTACCCCGGACAGGGCAACGAGCAGTACTTC | CASSYPGQGNEQYF
TRBJ2-2 | 17 | TRBD2 | . | TRBV5-1 | TGCGCCAGCAGCCCCCGACTAGCGGGAGGCAACACCGGGGAGCTGTTTTTT | CASSPRLAGGNTGELFF
TRBJ2-3 | 14 | . | . | TRBV27 | TGTGCCAGCAGTTTAAGGGGGAGCACAGATACGCAGTATTTT | CASSLRGSTDTQYF
TRBJ1-6 | 16 | . | . | TRBV7-9 | TGTGCCAGCAGCTTAGCGGGGGGGTCCTATAATTCACCCCTCCACTTT | CASSLAGGSYNSPLHF
TRBJ1-6 | 17 | . | . | TRBV21-1 | TGTGCCAGCAGCAACCTTCGGACCAGCTCCTATAATTCACCCCTCCACTTT | CASSNLRTSSYNSPLHF
TRBJ1-6 | 15 | . | once | TRBV10-3 | TGTGCCATCAGTGAGGGCAGAAGGGGCGTTTCACCCCTCCACTTT | CAISEGRRGVSPLHF
TRBJ1-4 | 14 | TRBD1 | few | TRBV9 | TGTGCCAGCAGCGTAGGACAGGGCTGGGAAAAACTGTTTTTT | CASSVGQGWEKLFF
TRBJ2-6 | 17 | . | . | TRBV9 | TGTGCCAGCAGCCCCCGGACCGGGTGGGTGGGGGCCAACGTCCTGACTTTC | CASSPRTGWVGANVLTF
TRBJ2-1 | 16 | TRBD2 | . | TRBV29-1 | TGCAGCGCCCATGGACTAGCGGGTCCTTCCTACAATGAGCAGTTCTTC | CSAHGLAGPSYNEQFF
TRBJ2-6 | 15 | . | . | TRBV6-4 | TGTGCCAGCAGTGAAGAGTCAGCCGGGGCCAACGTCCTGACTTTC | CASSEESAGANVLTF
TRBJ2-1 | 19 | TRBD1 | once | TRBV30 | TGTGCCTGGCTAACAGGGGGGTCTATCCCTTGGTTCCCGTACAATGAGCAGTTCTTC | CAWLTGGSIPWFPYNEQFF
TRBJ2-3 | 11 | . | . | TRBV7-2 | TGTGCCAGCAGCAACGAGGATACGCAGTATTTT | CASSNEDTQYF
TRBJ1-1 | 16 | . | once | TRBV21-1 | TGTGCCAGCAGCAAAGGTTTGGCAGCTTTGAACACTGAAGCTTTCTTT | CASSKGLAALNTEAFF
TRBJ1-5 | 13 | . | few | TRBV10-3 | TGTGCCATCAGTGAGACTAGCAATCAGCCCCAGCATTTT | CAISETSNQPQHF
TRBJ2-1 | 14 | TRBD1 | . | TRBV9 | TGTGCCAGCAGCGACCGACAGGGACGGGATGAGCAGTTCTTC | CASSDRQGRDEQFF
TRBJ2-1 | 17 | TRBD2 | . | TRBV11-2 | TGTGCCAGCAGCCCCAGACTAGCGGGAGGGTCCTACAATGAGCAGTTCTTC | CASSPRLAGGSYNEQFF
TRBJ1-2 | 14 | . | . | TRBV10-3 | TGTGCCACCACAAGGGAAGGAGAGGACTATGGTTACACCTTC | CATTREGEDYGYTF
TRBJ2-3 | 17 | TRBD1 | . | TRBV27 | TGTGCCAGCAGTCTGCTTATTACAGGGGGCGCCCCAGATACGCAGTATTTT | CASSLLITGGAPDTQYF
TRBJ2-1 | 15 | TRBD2 | . | TRBV10-3 | TGTGCCATCAGTGGAATTAGCGGGAGCTTGAATGAGCAGTTCTTC | CAISGISGSLNEQFF
TRBJ2-2 | 17 | . | once | TRBV4-1 | TGCGCCAGCAGCCAAGAGGGGACCCTCTTGAACACCGGGGAGCTGTTTTTT | CASSQEGTLLNTGELFF